Below, 13 T cell receptor beta chains from the same sample are listed, as sequenced in a study of blood T cell repertoires in COVID-19 (dated by TCRdb to 2020 to 2022). The protocol used for the library was the immunoSEQ multiplex PCR assay. Here the immuneACCESS table is served through TCRdb, limited to in-frame sequences with V and J called. Missing clones are a known gap in these copies; in checked studies unresolved V genes cover under half, and the rest lacks a known reason. The sample has about 180,000 clones on record, 75% to 90% of them singletons. 6.5% to 8.5% of the sample is in the top ten clones. The material sequenced was peripheral blood. These receptors originate from an older woman with COVID-19, enrolled during active disease.

The chain employs TRBV7-8 and TRBJ2-2; 9 nucleotides agree with TRBD2. With V trimmed by 5 bases and J by 4 bases, 5 bases remained unmatched. The CDR3 totals 15 residues. Germline CDR1 is SGHVS and CDR2 is FQNEAQ. CDR3 sequence: CASSHGLARTGELFF. The CDR3 coding sequence is TGTGCCAGCAGCCATGGACTAGCGCGCACCGGGGAGCTGTTTTTT.

This clone has only a few counts. The rearrangement links TRBV3-1 (or the pseudogene TRBV3-2) to TRBJ2-2, with no clear D. The CDR3 totals 13 residues. CDR1 LGHDT and CDR2 YNNKEL come from the germline V gene (reference sequence). V dropped 10 bases and J dropped 1 base, with 10 bases sitting between them. This chain's CDR3 is CATLNGNTGELFF. CDR3 DNA: TGTGCCACCCTAAACGGGAACACCGGGGAGCTGTTTTTT.

This clone was picked up one time. V usage is TRBV12-3 or TRBV12-4 and J usage is TRBJ1-5; a weak D match, TRBD1 (5 bases). The length of the CDR3 is 13 residues. V was pared by 10 bases and J by 0 bases, with 10 bases between. The CDR3 is CATGGDSNQPQHF. In nucleotides, the CDR3 is TGTGCCACCGGGGGGGATAGCAATCAGCCCCAGCATTTT.

The chain carries TRBV28 and TRBJ1-1; the D gene is possibly TRBD1 (6 bases). This CDR3 contains 14 residues. V lost 2 bases and J lost 1, with 8 bases in between. Looked up from germline, CDR1 is MDHEN and CDR2 is SYDVKM. CDR3 nucleotide sequence: TGTGCCAGCAGTTTAACAGGGACGAACACTGAAGCTTTCTTT. Its translation: CASSLTGTNTEAFF.

The V gene is TRBV10-3, the J gene TRBJ2-7, with a possible D match to TRBD2 (6 bases). The CDR3 totals 13 residues. Trimming took off 8 bases at V and 2 bases at J, with 13 bases between the two ends. Looked up from germline, CDR1 is ENHRY and CDR2 is SYGVKD. The CDR3 nucleotides are TGTGCCATCTCCGGGACGGGAGCCTACGAGCAGTACTTC. Encoded protein: CAISGTGAYEQYF.

CDR3 sequence reads: CASSSRDRAYNEQFF. CDR3 sequence (DNA): TGTGCCAGCAGTTCTCGGGACAGGGCCTACAATGAGCAGTTCTTC. V and J are TRBV6-5 and TRBJ2-1; TRBD1 aligns across 9 bases. The germline gives CDR1 MNHEY, CDR2 SVGAGI. The CDR3 totals 15 residues. J lost 2 bases, V lost 4 bases, and 3 bases had no gene match.

The genes are TRBV27 and TRBJ2-7, with TRBD1 matching 7 bases. With 2 bases clipped from V and 2 bases from J, the junction kept 3 bases outside the gene matches. This CDR3 contains 14 residues. The germline V gene encodes CDR1 MNHEY and CDR2 SMNVEV (reference sequence). DNA for the CDR3: TGTGCCAGCAGTTTAATTAGGGGGCCCTACGAGCAGTACTTC. Encoded protein: CASSLIRGPYEQYF.

This chain uses TRBV11-2 with TRBJ2-1; 8 nucleotides agree with TRBD2. The ends lost 8 bases at V and 6 bases at J; junction bases unmatched: 3. Germline loops: CDR1 SGHAT, CDR2 FQNNGV. The CDR3 consists of 12 residues. Here the CDR3 reads CASGGGINEQFF. In DNA, the CDR3 is TGTGCCAGCGGCGGGGGGATCAATGAGCAGTTCTTC.

This chain connects TRBV5-4 to TRBJ1-1; TRBD1 matches at 9 bases. Germline assignment: CDR1 SGHNT and CDR2 YYREEE (reference sequence). Unmatched junction bases numbered 10, after V lost 5 bases and J lost 5 bases. This CDR3 comprises 15 residues. CDR3 nucleotides: TGTGCCAGCAGGGAGAGACAGGGGGTGGAAACTGAAGCTTTCTTT. It specifies CASRERQGVETEAFF.

The genes are TRBV28 and TRBJ2-3; D is uncertain. Germline V gene data show CDR1 as MDHEN and CDR2 as SYDVKM. The CDR3 loop spans 12 amino acids. V shed 6 bases and J shed 0 bases, with 4 bases lying between them. In nucleotides, the CDR3 is TGTGCCAGCAGCCAGAGCACAGATACGCAGTATTTT. It specifies CASSQSTDTQYF. The full variable domain, completed using reference TRBV28 and TRBJ2-3, is DVKVTQSSRYLVKRTGEKVFLECVQDMDHENMFWYRQDPGLGLRLIYFSYDVKMKEKGDIPEGYSVSREKKERFSLILESASTNQTSMYLCASSQSTDTQYFGPGTRLTVL.

The chain couples TRBV2 to TRBJ1-5, with 7 positions matching TRBD1. Germline lookup yields CDR1 SNHLY and CDR2 FYNNEI. V shed 5 bases and J 6 bases; nucleotides not matched to a gene: 7. The CDR3 runs 14 residues. In nucleotides, the CDR3 is TGTGCCAGCAGTCAGGGGGATCGCGGTCAGCCCCAGCATTTT. Translation gives CASSQGDRGQPQHF.

The rearrangement joins TRBV2 to TRBJ2-1, with 13 bases that match TRBD2. The CDR3 contains 15 residues. V lost 6 bases and J lost 8; bases outside the gene matches: 7. CDR1 is SNHLY, CDR2 FYNNEI, per germline. CDR3 bases: TGTGCCAGCAGGACAACTAGCGGGAGGGTAGATGAGCAGTTCTTC. It yields the protein CASRTTSGRVDEQFF. Drawing the rest from reference TRBV2 and TRBJ2-1, the complete variable domain is EPEVTQTPSHQVTQMGQEVILRCVPISNHLYFYWYRQILGQKVEFLVSFYNNEISEKSEIFDDQFSVERPDGSNFTLKIRSTKLEDSAMYFCASRTTSGRVDEQFFGPGTRLTVL.

V and J are TRBV12-3 or TRBV12-4 and TRBJ2-3; 10 nucleotides line up with TRBD2. This CDR3 contains 13 residues. V shed 5 bases, J shed 5 bases, and the junction held 1 base outside the gene matches. The CDR3 loop reads CASSPSGGDTQYF. The CDR3 DNA reads as TGTGCCAGCAGTCCTAGCGGGGGAGATACGCAGTATTTT.